This T cell receptor (beta chain) derives from a study of radiotherapy plus CTLA-4 blockade in lung cancer. General study points: Subsequent to radiotherapy plus ipilimumab, tumor-derived TCR clones underwent expansion in blood.

Some clones are missing from TCRdb's copy, which holds only in-frame ones; the method was immunoSEQ multiplex PCR. This sample has 85,000 to 120,000 clones, with about 83% found just once. As to this clone: Its antigen is currently unknown.

Trimming took off 1 base at V and 4 bases at J, with 10 bases between the two ends. This CDR3 contains 14 residues. CDR1 SGHTA and CDR2 FQGNSA come from the germline V gene. V gene TRBV7-2 combines with J gene TRBJ2-5; D call uncertain. The source is a human donor with non-small cell lung cancer that progressed on radiotherapy plus ipilimumab. Some clones in this sample may be carry-over from other donors' samples. The sample consisted of peripheral blood, taken from a patient treated with radiotherapy plus ipilimumab. As DNA, the CDR3 is TGTGCCAGCAGCTTAGATTCTGCGCGAGAGACCCAGTACTTC. Amino acids: CASSLDSARETQYF.